These 4 T cell receptor beta chains share one sample of origin, sequenced in a study of CD8+ T cells in alopecia areata. Extracted RNA was reverse transcribed into cDNA, the sequencing template. Data came from immunoSEQ multiplex PCR; TCRdb stores just in-frame clones and leaves some out. The sample yields 150,000 to 200,000 clones, roughly 60% seen once. Treatment indicated: oral pan-JAK inhibitor, 5-10 mg twice daily. This sample comprised CD4+ T cells sorted from blood, obtained at week 24, from a patient treated with tofacitinib. The receptors come from a human donor with alopecia areata.

The chain links TRBV11-3 to TRBJ2-3, with TRBD2 as a possible D gene (5 bases). Germline V gene data show CDR1 as SGHNT and CDR2 as YENEEA. CDR3 length: 14 residues. V was pared by 9 bases and J by 0 bases, with 13 bases between. DNA of the CDR3: TGTGCCAGTGTCTCGAGAGGGAGCACAGATACGCAGTATTTT. Translation gives CASVSRGSTDTQYF.

The J gene is TRBJ1-1, the V gene TRBV19; D is unclear. From germline, CDR1 is LNHDA and CDR2 SQIVND (reference sequence). The CDR3 totals 17 residues. V was pared by 2 bases and J by 6 bases, with 22 bases between. CDR3 sequence reads: CASSISPRRNGPPEAFF. CDR3 bases: TGTGCCAGTAGTATAAGCCCCAGGAGAAACGGACCGCCTGAAGCTTTCTTT.

This chain links TRBV29-1 with TRBJ1-2; D is ambiguous. The V gene's germline CDR1 is SQVTM and CDR2 ANQGSEA. V lost 4 bases to trimming and J lost 4 bases, with 7 bases between them. CDR3 length: 11 amino acids. CDR3 in DNA: TGCAGCGTTGTGGCTTCCTATGGCTACACCTTC. This gives the protein CSVVASYGYTF.

The CDR3 nucleotides are TGTGCCAGCAGCTTGCCTGAGGGGGGTGACTACTATGGCTACACCTTC. Protein: CASSLPEGGDYYGYTF. This sequence joins TRBV5-6 and TRBJ1-2, with a tentative D call TRBD1 (6 bases). Per the germline V gene, CDR1 is SGHDT and CDR2 is YYEEEE. This CDR3 region has 16 residues. Trimming removed 1 base at V and 3 bases at J, with 16 bases between. The full variable domain, rest sourced from reference TRBV5-6 and TRBJ1-2, is DAGVTQSPTHLIKTRGQQVTLRCSPKSGHDTVSWYQQALGQGPQFIFQYYEEEERQRGNFPDRFSGHQFPNYSSELNVNALLLGDSALYLCASSLPEGGDYYGYTFGSGTRLTVV.